The T cell receptor (beta chain) described here comes from a study of blood T cell repertoires in COVID-19. Study summary: The cDNA or gDNA used as material had been derived from T cells, B-cell-depleted T cells, or PBMCs.

Sequencing used immunoSEQ multiplex PCR; TCRdb keeps in-frame clones, though not all of them. The sample lists more than 100,000 clones, more than 70% occurring once. Germline loops: CDR1 MDHEN, CDR2 SYDVKM. The CDR3 is 17 residues long. The V end was cut by 2 bases, the J end by 2 bases, with 17 bases between. The receptor was isolated from a woman in her 30s who had recovered from COVID-19. The sequenced sample consisted of peripheral blood. V usage is TRBV28 and J usage is TRBJ2-3; TRBD2 might be the D (5 bases). Here the CDR3 DNA reads TGTGCCAGCAGTTTACCTTCTAGAGGAGGTTACACAGATACGCAGTATTTT. This translates into CASSLPSRGGYTDTQYF.